Shown below are 2 T cell receptor beta chains from a single sample sequenced in a study of cytomegalovirus exposure and HLA in healthy donors. The PCR was carried out with 60 Vbeta primers and 13 Jbeta primers. Assay used: immunoSEQ multiplex PCR; TCRdb lists only in-frame clones, some missing. This sample yields some 150,000 clones, of which almost 85% are seen a single time; roughly 1.4% belongs to the top ten. The sequenced material came from PBMCs. The source of these receptors is a man aged 25 to 45 in good health and CMV-seropositive.

This rearrangement joins TRBV18 to TRBJ1-1; unclear D gene. Germline values: CDR1 KGHSH, CDR2 LQKENI. This CDR3 is 14 amino acids long. V lost 3 bases to trimming and J lost 1 base, with 9 bases between them. The CDR3 reads CASSPKRENTEAFF. DNA for the CDR3: TGTGCCAGCTCACCGAAGCGGGAGAACACTGAAGCTTTCTTT.

The chain uses TRBV6-1 and TRBJ2-7; 9 bases are a match to TRBD1. The germline V gene encodes CDR1 MNHNS and CDR2 SASEGT. The ends lost 6 bases at V and 6 bases at J; junction bases unmatched: 12. The CDR3 runs to 15 residues. CDR3 protein: CASSALGQGSGEQYF. The CDR3 DNA follows: TGTGCCAGCAGCGCCTTGGGACAGGGATCGGGCGAGCAGTACTTC.